The next 24 T cell receptor beta chains were all read from a single sample in a study of cytomegalovirus exposure and HLA in healthy donors (dated by TCRdb to about 2017). The library was made by the immunoSEQ multiplex PCR assay. The multiplex PCR relied on a mix of 60 forward primers for TCR Vbeta segments and 13 reverse primers for TCR Jbeta segments. TCRdb provides this immuneACCESS table in a form limited to in-frame rearrangements. Some clones are lacking; in checked studies, under half of them reflect an unresolved V gene, and why the rest are absent is not known. This sample lists more than 95,000 clones; under 80% were detected once. The top ten constitute 13% of the sample. Sequenced: PBMCs. These TCRs come from a woman aged 55-70 years in good health and CMV-seropositive.

This chain joins TRBV9 and TRBJ1-1, with 7 bases aligning to TRBD1. With V trimmed by 0 bases and J by 1 base, 6 bases remained unmatched. Per the germline V gene, CDR1 is SGDLS and CDR2 is YYNGEE. The CDR3 contains 16 residues. The CDR3: CASSVVGGGANTEAFF. The CDR3 coding sequence is TGTGCCAGCAGCGTAGTAGGAGGGGGCGCGAACACTGAAGCTTTCTTT.

The chain couples TRBV7-9 to TRBJ2-7; no reliable D call. The germline gives CDR1 SEHNR, CDR2 FQNEAQ (reference sequence). Trimming pared 4 bases from V and 3 bases from J, leaving 10 bases between. This CDR3 has 13 amino acids. CDR3 in amino acids: CASSSIAGYEQYF. In nucleotides, the CDR3 is TGTGCCAGCAGCTCCATTGCCGGCTACGAGCAGTACTTC.

The gene calls are TRBV7-6 and TRBJ1-6; TRBD1 matches 7 bases. The J segment lost 5 bases and the V segment lost 5 bases, leaving 9 bases of the junction unmatched. From germline, CDR1 is SGHVS and CDR2 FNYEAQ. The CDR3 sequence is 16 residues long. This chain's CDR3 is CASSPRQGRDNSPLHF. The CDR3 DNA is TGTGCCAGCAGCCCGAGACAGGGACGAGATAATTCACCCCTCCACTTT. The variable domain in full, completed from reference TRBV7-6 and TRBJ1-6, reads GAGVSQSPRYKVTKRGQDVALRCDPISGHVSLYWYRQALGQGPEFLTYFNYEAQQDKSGLPNDRFSAERPEGSISTLTIQRTEQRDSAMYRCASSPRQGRDNSPLHFGNGTRLTVT.

The rearrangement uses TRBV27 and TRBJ2-3; 10 bases are shared with TRBD2. Germline lookup yields CDR1 MNHEY and CDR2 SMNVEV (reference sequence). The V segment lost 2 bases and the J segment 2 bases; nucleotides outside the gene matches: 7. The CDR3 sequence is 17 residues long. CDR3 DNA sequence: TGTGCCAGCAGTTTAAGCGGAGCGGGAGGGTACACAGATACGCAGTATTTT. It specifies CASSLSGAGGYTDTQYF.

This clone has just a few counts. The rearrangement links TRBV11-2 to TRBJ1-2, with 7 bases aligning to TRBD1. The length of the CDR3 is 15 residues. Trimming took 5 bases from V and 7 from J; bases not matched to a gene: 13. Germline assignment: CDR1 SGHAT and CDR2 FQNNGV. CDR3 residues: CASSPNAGGPGGYTF. The DNA for the CDR3 is TGTGCCAGCAGCCCGAACGCAGGGGGGCCCGGTGGCTACACCTTC. The entire variable domain, with the rest obtained from reference TRBV11-2 and TRBJ1-2, is as follows: EAGVAQSPRYKIIEKRQSVAFWCNPISGHATLYWYQQILGQGPKLLIQFQNNGVVDDSQLPKDRFSAERLKGVDSTLKIQPAKLEDSAVYLCASSPNAGGPGGYTFGSGTRLTVV.

The chain uses TRBV27 and TRBJ2-1; 8 positions match TRBD1. With V trimmed by 2 bases and J by 10 bases, 4 bases remained unmatched. CDR3 length: 13 residues. Germline-derived CDR1 and CDR2 are MNHEY and SMNVEV (reference sequence). The CDR3 nucleotides read TGTGCCAGCAGTTTACGGACAGGGAGGGAGCAGTTCTTC. It specifies CASSLRTGREQFF.

The chain links TRBV7-8 to TRBJ1-4; no reliable D call. Trimming pared 3 bases from V and 6 bases from J, leaving 11 bases between. Germline values: CDR1 SGHVS, CDR2 FQNEAQ. CDR3 length: 14 amino acids. The CDR3: CASSFSGVYEKLFF. The CDR3 DNA reads as TGTGCCAGCAGCTTTTCCGGGGTGTATGAAAAACTGTTTTTT.

CDR3 DNA sequence: TGTGCCAGCAGGGACAGGGGGCGCGGGGGCACTGAAGCTTTCTTT. Encoded protein: CASRDRGRGGTEAFF. The rearrangement joins TRBV6-1 to TRBJ1-1; 11 nucleotides line up with TRBD1. V gave up 6 bases and J gave up 4 bases; unmatched junction bases: 7. CDR3 length: 15 amino acids. The V gene's germline CDR1 is MNHNS and CDR2 SASEGT.

This rearrangement joins TRBV2 to TRBJ1-2, with D perhaps TRBD1 (6 bases). V gave up 6 bases and J gave up 8 bases, with 16 bases separating them. The CDR3 sequence is 13 residues long. In germline, CDR1 is SNHLY, CDR2 FYNNEI. CDR3 coding DNA: TGTGCCAGCAGCACGCAGGGGAAGCGGGGCTACACCTTC. Translation: CASSTQGKRGYTF. Looking up the rest from reference TRBV2 and TRBJ1-2 gives the full variable domain: EPEVTQTPSHQVTQMGQEVILRCVPISNHLYFYWYRQILGQKVEFLVSFYNNEISEKSEIFDDQFSVERPDGSNFTLKIRSTKLEDSAMYFCASSTQGKRGYTFGSGTRLTVV.

In the case of this clone: The same CDR3 is also encoded by other DNA sequences in this sample. This sequence joins TRBV4-2 and TRBJ1-4; 8 positions agree with TRBD1. This CDR3 comprises 19 residues. The ends lost 2 bases at V and 4 bases at J; junction bases unmatched: 15. Germline V gene sequence: CDR1 LGHNA, CDR2 YNFKEQ. This chain's CDR3 is CASSQTPTRHRGGNEKLFF. CDR3 nucleotides: TGTGCCAGCAGCCAAACCCCTACCCGACACAGGGGGGGTAATGAAAAACTGTTTTTT.

The chain has TRBV7-3 and TRBJ1-2, with D unclear. Germline CDR1 reads SGHTA; CDR2 reads FQGTGA. The length of the CDR3 is 13 residues. Between the trimmed V and J ends, which lost 4 bases and 8 bases, there was a span of 14 bases. DNA for the CDR3: TGTGCCAGCAGCTCTGGCGGAGGTCAGGGCTACACCTTC. Translating it yields CASSSGGGQGYTF.

On this clone: The sample contains more than one DNA sequence encoding this CDR3. V usage is TRBV5-1 and J usage is TRBJ2-3, with 7 positions matching TRBD2. Germline V gives CDR1 SGHRS, CDR2 YFSETQ. This CDR3 comprises 14 residues. The trim removed 0 bases at V and 3 bases at J, leaving 1 base unmatched. This CDR3 reads CASSLERGTDTQYF. DNA for the CDR3: TGCGCCAGCAGCTTGGAGCGGGGAACAGATACGCAGTATTTT.

This chain links TRBV6-1 with TRBJ2-3; weak D call: TRBD1 (6 bases). The V end lost 4 bases, the J end lost 6 bases, and 11 bases lay between the germline ends. This CDR3 is built from 13 residues. Germline CDR1 MNHNS, CDR2 SASEGT. The CDR3 nucleotides read TGTGCCAGCAGTGGGGCCAGGGGTGATACGCAGTATTTT. It specifies CASSGARGDTQYF.

The rearrangement joins TRBV10-3 to TRBJ2-7; TRBD1 matches at 7 bases. V gave up 0 bases and J gave up 1 base; unmatched junction bases: 9. Germline values: CDR1 ENHRY, CDR2 SYGVKD. This CDR3 spans 17 amino acids. The chain's CDR3 is CAISESTGQLSSYEQYF. For the CDR3, the DNA is TGTGCCATCAGTGAGTCGACGGGACAGCTAAGTTCCTACGAGCAGTACTTC.

The V gene is TRBV9, the J gene TRBJ2-5, with 8 nucleotides matching TRBD1. The CDR3 is 16 residues long. Germline V CDR1 and CDR2: SGDLS, YYNGEE. V was clipped by 0 bases and J by 2 bases; unmatched bases: 6. DNA for the CDR3: TGTGCCAGCAGCGTAGCTGGGACAGGCGTTCAAGAGACCCAGTACTTC. This sequence encodes CASSVAGTGVQETQYF. The complete variable domain, with remaining parts taken from reference TRBV9 and TRBJ2-5, reads DSGVTQTPKHLITATGQRVTLRCSPRSGDLSVYWYQQSLDQGLQFLIQYYNGEERAKGNILERFSAQQFPDLHSELNLSSLELGDSALYFCASSVAGTGVQETQYFGPGTRLLVL.

This clone appeared a single time. This chain's CDR3 is CASSPGQDTYEQYF. DNA of the CDR3: TGCGCCAGCAGCCCGGGACAGGACACCTACGAGCAGTACTTC. This rearrangement joins TRBV4-1 to TRBJ2-7; 8 bases match TRBD1. CDR3 length equals 14 residues. With 4 bases clipped from V and 2 bases from J, the junction kept 4 bases outside the gene matches. Germline V gene lookup returns CDR1 MGHRA and CDR2 YSYEKL.

This sequence joins TRBV29-1 and TRBJ2-1, with 11 bases fitting TRBD2. J lost 0 bases, V lost 4 bases, and 8 bases had no gene match. The CDR3 covers 17 residues. Germline V lookup: CDR1 SQVTM, CDR2 ANQGSEA. The CDR3 DNA reads as TGCAGCGTTGGTTCTAGCGGGAGGATCAGCTCCTACAATGAGCAGTTCTTC. Translating it yields CSVGSSGRISSYNEQFF.

V is TRBV5-1 and J is TRBJ2-5; D is undetermined. CDR3 length equals 15 residues. Germline-derived CDR1 and CDR2 are SGHRS and YFSETQ. Trimming stripped 1 base from V and 2 bases from J, with 12 bases between. The CDR3 sequence is CASSLFFTEQETQYF. In nucleotides, the CDR3 is TGCGCCAGCAGCTTGTTTTTTACGGAGCAAGAGACCCAGTACTTC.

The CDR3 sequence is CASRSGQLNGYTF. DNA for the CDR3: TGTGCCAGCAGATCAGGACAGCTTAATGGCTACACCTTC. The chain couples TRBV25-1 to TRBJ1-2; the D gene is possibly TRBD1 (6 bases). V dropped 6 bases and J dropped 6 bases, with 14 bases sitting between them. Germline V gene data show CDR1 as MGHDK and CDR2 as SYGVNS. This CDR3 contains 13 residues.

The rearrangement joins TRBV7-2 to TRBJ1-2; D gene ambiguous. Germline V CDR1 and CDR2: SGHTA, FQGNSA. This CDR3 spans 11 amino acids. Deletions cut 3 bases from V and 3 bases from J, with 2 bases between. CDR3 sequence: CASSFDYGYTF. In DNA form, the CDR3 reads TGTGCCAGCAGCTTCGACTATGGCTACACCTTC.

This clone appeared a few times. The chain is built from TRBV19 and TRBJ2-2; 7 bases are shared with TRBD2. CDR1 and CDR2 (germline): LNHDA, SQIVND (reference sequence). Trimming took 2 bases from V and 11 from J; bases not matched to a gene: 17. CDR3 length: 17 residues. The CDR3 sequence is CASSIIVVAGVAKELFF. DNA for the CDR3: TGTGCCAGTAGTATAATCGTCGTGGCGGGGGTAGCCAAAGAGCTGTTTTTT.

CDR3 nucleotide sequence: TGTGCCAGCAGTCGACAGCGGGCAGGGGGCAATGAGCAGTTCTTC. This sequence encodes CASSRQRAGGNEQFF. The chain couples TRBV28 to TRBJ2-1; possible D gene TRBD1, 7 bases. Germline V CDR1 and CDR2: MDHEN, SYDVKM. Trimming removed 5 bases at V and 6 bases at J, with 17 bases between. The CDR3 extends over 15 amino acids.

The CDR3 DNA sequence: TGTGCCAGCAGCTATACCTATGGCGGGGGGGCCTCCACAGATACGCAGTATTTT. Protein product: CASSYTYGGGASTDTQYF. The chain links TRBV7-2 to TRBJ2-3; 9 bases match TRBD2. The CDR3 consists of 18 residues. Trimming took 4 bases from V and 2 from J; bases not matched to a gene: 13. The V gene's germline CDR1 is SGHTA and CDR2 FQGNSA.

The chain links TRBV18 to TRBJ1-1; D possibly corresponds to TRBD1 (6 bases). Looked up from germline, CDR1 is KGHSH and CDR2 is LQKENI. With 5 bases removed from V and 4 bases from J, the gap between germline ends came to 17 bases. The CDR3 has 15 amino acids. In nucleotides, the CDR3 is TGTGCCAGCTCAACAACTAAAACAGGGACCACTGAAGCTTTCTTT. Translation: CASSTTKTGTTEAFF. The variable domain in full, with the rest retrieved from reference TRBV18 and TRBJ1-1, is NAGVMQNPRHLVRRRGQEARLRCSPMKGHSHVYWYRQLPEEGLKFMVYLQKENIIDESGMPKERFSAEFPKEGPSILRIQQVVRGDSAAYFCASSTTKTGTTEAFFGQGTRLTVV.